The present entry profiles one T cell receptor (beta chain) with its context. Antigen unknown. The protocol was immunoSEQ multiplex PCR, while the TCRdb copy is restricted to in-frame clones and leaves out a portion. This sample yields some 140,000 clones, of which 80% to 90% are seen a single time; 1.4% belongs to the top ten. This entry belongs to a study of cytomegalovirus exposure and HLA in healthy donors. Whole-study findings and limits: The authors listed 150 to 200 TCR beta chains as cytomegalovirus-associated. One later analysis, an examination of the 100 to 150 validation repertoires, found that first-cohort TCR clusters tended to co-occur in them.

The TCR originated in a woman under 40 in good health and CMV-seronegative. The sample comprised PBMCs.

CDR3 sequence: CASSEQANQPQHF. The DNA for the CDR3 is TGTGCCAGCAGTGAACAGGCCAATCAGCCCCAGCATTTT. The rearrangement links TRBV6-1 to TRBJ1-5; D gene unclear. V was pared by 2 bases and J by 3 bases, with 5 bases between. This CDR3 spans 13 amino acids. Germline lookup yields CDR1 MNHNS and CDR2 SASEGT.